Shown below are 17 T cell receptor beta chains from a single sample sequenced in a study of CD8+CD57+ T cells in acquired aplastic anemia. The template for TCR beta VDJ and CDR3 sequence profiling was genomic DNA. Using its own MiXCR run on the reads, TCRdb lists one record per CDR3 protein. The sample has 260,000 or so distinct CDR3 sequences; about 44% are singletons. Individuals selected for sequencing had exhibited CD8+CD57+ cell expansion on flow cytometry. The specimen was sorted CD4+, CD8+, or CD8+CD57+ T cells (not recorded which) from PBMCs. Receptor source: a human donor with aplastic anemia.

The V call is TRBV7-6, the J call TRBJ2-7; D may be TRBD1 (5 bases). Trimming took off 1 base at V and 9 bases at J, with 10 bases between the two ends. Looked up from germline, CDR1 is SGHVS and CDR2 is FNYEAQ. The CDR3 sequence is 12 residues long. CDR3 DNA: TGTGCCAGCAGCTTAGGGCAGGGTGGGCAGTACTTC. Protein product: CASSLGQGGQYF. Using reference TRBV7-6 and TRBJ2-7 for the parts outside the CDR3, the full variable domain is GAGVSQSPRYKVTKRGQDVALRCDPISGHVSLYWYRQALGQGPEFLTYFNYEAQQDKSGLPNDRFSAERPEGSISTLTIQRTEQRDSAMYRCASSLGQGGQYFGPGTRLTVT.

The chain joins TRBV5-1 to TRBJ2-1; unclear D gene. CDR1 SGHRS and CDR2 YFSETQ come from the germline V gene. The CDR3 spans 13 residues. V dropped 2 bases and J dropped 8 bases, with 11 bases sitting between them. CDR3 sequence (DNA): TGCGCCAGCAGCTTTTTCACAGTCGATGAGCAGTTCTTC. This translates into CASSFFTVDEQFF.

A remark on this clonotype: Since the CDR3 does not end with the conserved phenylalanine or tryptophan, this likely comes from a read error. The chain joins TRBV27 to TRBJ1-3; TRBD1 agrees at 9 bases. The V and J ends lost 2 bases and 4 bases, in that order; junction bases with no gene match: 3. This CDR3 region has 15 residues. The germline CDR1 and CDR2 sequences are MNHEY and SMNVEV (reference sequence). Written as DNA, the CDR3 is TGTGCCAGCAGTTTAACAGGGGGCACGGGAAACACCATATATTCT. This translates into CASSLTGGTGNTIYS.

In its sample, this clonotype was seen many times. The gene calls are TRBV9 and TRBJ2-2; 12 nucleotides match TRBD1. Trimming removed 4 bases from V and 5 bases from J; junction bases left unmatched: 12. This CDR3 has 18 residues. The germline gives CDR1 SGDLS, CDR2 YYNGEE. In DNA form, the CDR3 reads TGTGCCAGCAGCCTATTTGGGACAGGGGGCGCGAGAACCGGGGAGCTGTTTTTT. Protein product: CASSLFGTGGARTGELFF. Based on the CDR3 plus reference TRBV9 and TRBJ2-2, the full variable domain is DSGVTQTPKHLITATGQRVTLRCSPRSGDLSVYWYQQSLDQGLQFLIQYYNGEERAKGNILERFSAQQFPDLHSELNLSSLELGDSALYFCASSLFGTGGARTGELFFGEGSRLTVL.

This clonotype showed up many times. The chain's CDR3 is CASSDDRTRRTEAFF. In nucleotides, the CDR3 is TGTGCCAGCAGCGATGACAGGACCCGACGGACTGAAGCTTTCTTT. The chain uses TRBV2 and TRBJ1-1; tentative D call: TRBD1 (6 bases). Germline CDR1 is SNHLY and CDR2 is FYNNEI. This CDR3 comprises 15 residues. V lost 6 bases, J lost 5 bases, and 19 bases lay in between. Using reference TRBV2 and TRBJ1-1 for the parts outside the CDR3, the full variable domain is EPEVTQTPSHQVTQMGQEVILRCVPISNHLYFYWYRQILGQKVEFLVSFYNNEISEKSEIFDDQFSVERPDGSNFTLKIRSTKLEDSAMYFCASSDDRTRRTEAFFGQGTRLTVV.

This clonotype has ten or more counts. The chain joins TRBV19 to TRBJ1-5, with a weak D call TRBD1 (6 bases). The CDR3 loop spans 16 amino acids. Trimming took off 3 bases at V and 5 bases at J, with 17 bases between the two ends. Looked up from germline, CDR1 is LNHDA and CDR2 is SQIVND (reference sequence). The CDR3 loop is CASSIALGTIDQPQHF. The CDR3 DNA sequence: TGTGCCAGTAGTATCGCCCTCGGGACAATTGATCAGCCCCAGCATTTT.

V and J are TRBV20-1 and TRBJ2-5, with D maybe TRBD1 (7 bases). The germline V gene encodes CDR1 DFQATT and CDR2 SNEGSKA (reference sequence). V gave up 0 bases and J gave up 6 bases, with 11 bases separating them. CDR3 length: 13 amino acids. CDR3 amino acids: CSARETGRQTQYF. The CDR3 DNA reads as TGCAGTGCTAGAGAGACAGGGAGGCAGACCCAGTACTTC.

In this sample, this clonotype turned up many times. The CDR3 reads CASTEKVYEQYF. CDR3 nucleotide sequence: TGTGCCAGCACTGAGAAGGTGTACGAGCAGTACTTC. V usage is TRBV2 and J usage is TRBJ2-7, with D unresolved. Germline V gene sequence: CDR1 SNHLY, CDR2 FYNNEI. The CDR3 consists of 12 residues. V was clipped by 7 bases and J by 4 bases, with 11 bases between them.

The V gene is TRBV25-1, the J gene TRBJ2-2; TRBD2 matches 7 bases. CDR1 is MGHDK and CDR2 is SYGVNS in the germline V gene. Trimming cost V 3 bases and J 0 bases; bases outside gene matches: 4. The CDR3 runs 16 residues. CDR3 coding DNA: TGTGCCAGCAGTGACTCGGGGGGAGCGAACACCGGGGAGCTGTTTTTT. Translated: CASSDSGGANTGELFF.

This clonotype was recorded at least ten times. The rearrangement links TRBV20-1 to TRBJ2-2; 7 nucleotides line up with TRBD1. There are 14 residues in the CDR3. V lost 6 bases and J lost 3; bases outside the gene matches: 7. Looked up from germline, CDR1 is DFQATT and CDR2 is SNEGSKA (reference sequence). CDR3 sequence: CSARGYTDTGELFF. CDR3 in DNA: TGCAGTGCCAGGGGGTATACCGACACCGGGGAGCTGTTTTTT.

This sequence joins TRBV20-1 and TRBJ1-1; no definite D call. V was cut by 0 bases and J by 1 base, with 9 bases left in between. Per germline, CDR1 DFQATT and CDR2 SNEGSKA (reference sequence). This CDR3 spans 14 amino acids. CDR3 amino acids: CSARDRPRNTEAFF. The DNA of the CDR3 is TGCAGTGCTAGAGATCGCCCCAGGAACACTGAAGCTTTCTTT.

The rearrangement links TRBV7-3 to TRBJ2-7; TRBD2 agrees at 8 bases. This CDR3 spans 13 amino acids. In germline, CDR1 is SGHTA, CDR2 FQGTGA. J was trimmed by 6 bases and V by 5 bases; bases with no gene match: 6. The CDR3 protein is CASSPDAGGEQYF. The CDR3 nucleotides are TGTGCCAGCAGCCCGGACGCGGGGGGCGAGCAGTACTTC.

This chain connects TRBV6-2 or TRBV6-3 to TRBJ1-1; no clear D gene. Germline CDR1 is MNHEY and CDR2 is SVGEGT. The ends were cut back, 0 bases at V and 3 bases at J, with 14 bases in the middle. CDR3 length: 16 amino acids. This chain's CDR3 is CASSYSKVGEYTEAFF. The CDR3 DNA reads as TGTGCCAGCAGTTACTCGAAAGTCGGGGAATACACTGAAGCTTTCTTT.

Details on this clonotype: Because the CDR3 is missing its conserved closing phenylalanine or tryptophan, this is likely a read error. The J gene is TRBJ2-3, the V gene TRBV10-3; 7 bases are shared with TRBD1. The CDR3 has 14 amino acids. Germline V lookup: CDR1 ENHRY, CDR2 SYGVKD. The CDR3 DNA reads TGTGCCATCAAGGGGGCAGGTTCCACAGATACACAGTATCTT. This encodes CAIKGAGSTDTQYL.

The gene calls are TRBV19 and TRBJ1-6; D is possibly TRBD1 (6 bases). This CDR3 spans 14 amino acids. The V gene's germline CDR1 is LNHDA and CDR2 SQIVND (reference sequence). Deletions cut 3 bases from V and 7 bases from J, with 10 bases between. CDR3 DNA sequence: TGTGCCAGTAGTATTGAGAGGGGGAATTCACCCCTCCACTTT. This gives the protein CASSIERGNSPLHF. Using reference TRBV19 and TRBJ1-6 for the parts outside the CDR3, the full variable domain is DGGITQSPKYLFRKEGQNVTLSCEQNLNHDAMYWYRQDPGQGLRLIYYSQIVNDFQKGDIAEGYSVSREKKESFPLTVTSAQKNPTAFYLCASSIERGNSPLHFGNGTRLTVT.

This clonotype was found a few times. The rearrangement links TRBV30 to TRBJ2-2; 10 bases are a match to TRBD1. V lost 3 bases to trimming and J lost 7 bases; unmatched junction nucleotides: 8. The CDR3 extends over 15 amino acids. Germline CDR1 is GTSNPN and CDR2 is SVGIG (reference sequence). The CDR3 bases are TGTGCCTGGAGCGTCGACAGGGGGCAGATCGGGGAGCTGTTTTTT. Translated: CAWSVDRGQIGELFF. The complete variable domain, with remaining parts taken from reference TRBV30 and TRBJ2-2, reads SQTIHQWPATLVQPVGSPLSLECTVEGTSNPNLYWYRQAAGRGLQLLFYSVGIGQISSEVPQNLSASRPQDRQFILSSKKLLLSDSGFYLCAWSVDRGQIGELFFGEGSRLTVL.

This clonotype was picked up a small number of times. V is TRBV29-1 and J is TRBJ2-2, with unresolved D. Trimming took off 4 bases at V and 6 bases at J, with 9 bases between the two ends. The CDR3 extends over 12 amino acids. CDR1 is SQVTM and CDR2 is ANQGSEA in the germline V gene. DNA for the CDR3: TGCAGCGTTGGCCAGAGTTCCGGGGAGCTGTTTTTT. Translating it yields CSVGQSSGELFF.